This T cell receptor (beta chain) appears in the sequencing data of a study of cytomegalovirus exposure and HLA in healthy donors (dated by TCRdb to about 2017). In terms of the full investigation: An earlier analysis of approximately 590 of the donors reported roughly 300 Gb of sequence data and 100 million to 130 million unique TCR beta sequences from roughly 200 million T cells. On average, roughly 250,000 unique TCR beta nucleotide sequences were sequenced per donor among 398 genotyped donors of the cohort, with roughly 18% of those sequences being non-productive. HLA typing included class I and class II loci at four-digit resolution. The study was designed to test whether signatures of past pathogen exposure could be identified by cataloging public T cell receptors. Because of strong linkage in the cohort, roughly five DR-DQ haplotypes were treated as single units for association and clustering. To study patterns of TCR occurrence, a later analysis re-analyzed previously published TCR beta repertoires from hundreds of donors and added high-resolution HLA genotyping. Of the roughly 410 genotyped donors, roughly 80% were placed in the genetic ancestry cluster associated with self-reported Caucasian donors. A separate validation cohort of over a hundred different subjects was used in addition to the approximately 640-subject first cohort. Donor age, sex, ethnicity and CMV serostatus were collected together with the repertoire data. Every discovery cohort repertoire had been produced on one sequencing platform. A later genetic analysis used genome-wide SNP genotypes for 398 of the 666 donors, treating that subset as a discovery cohort. High-throughput TCR immunosequencing, statistical association of individual TCRs with disease status, and machine learning were combined to predict cytomegalovirus infection status. The number of donors typed differed by locus, with 629-630 for A, B, C, DRB1 and DQB1, roughly 520 for DQA1, 600 to 610 for DPA1, and around 460 for DPB1. Rather than using new phenotypic data, the later analysis identified candidate immune exposures from TCR beta sequences and from how often those sequences occurred across donors. Approximately 310 gigabases of sequencing data and 80 million or so unique TCR sequences were included in an early release covering several hundred HLA-typed donors. Using immunosequencing, the study profiled T cell repertoires from fewer than 850 subjects and related those repertoires to cytomegalovirus serostatus. An earlier analysis of 587 of the donors applied high-throughput TCR beta sequencing to assess whether each TCR beta V gene segment acted as functional or pseudogenic. What the authors observed across the whole study: Three of the identified cytomegalovirus-associated TCR beta chains were confirmed in vitro to be specific for cytomegalovirus antigens. Broadly in line with IMGT annotations, most TCR beta V segments showed up in productive rearrangements about 90% or about 30% of the time in an earlier analysis of a few hundred of the donors. Roughly uniform sequencing depth across donors was assumed in presence/absence analyses, although this assumption may not hold. A group of highly shared sequence variants was considered likely to be a technical artifact of the sequencing pipeline. Correlated functional status among segregating V segments might reflect linkage disequilibrium, but an unknown experimental factor could not be ruled out. An association between a missense DCLRE1C variant and V-gene and J-gene trimming of TCR beta chains was found in a later genetic analysis and replicated in an independent cohort. Strong co-occurrence of HLA alleles, especially DR and DQ, made assigning TCR associations to individual alleles difficult. In both the original and validation cohorts, the classifier was reported to diagnose cytomegalovirus status with high specificity and sensitivity. Compared with the roughly 670-donor mean, donors in an Asian-associated ancestry cluster had fewer N-insertions in productive TCRs, according to a later genetic analysis. According to a later analysis, parvovirus B19, influenza, CMV and Epstein-Barr virus appeared linked to several top co-occurrence clusters. In this cohort, only TCR beta chains were sequenced, and detectable features were limited by the absence of alpha or paired-chain data. Because HLA typing was missing for some donors at each locus, association tests included only the typed subset. A later analysis found that HLA-associated TCR beta chains were more clonally expanded and had lower generation probabilities than equally common non-associated chains. A total of 150 or so TCR beta chains were listed by the study as associated with cytomegalovirus. In a later analysis, 16,951 TCR beta sequences were associated with specific HLA alleles at a false discovery rate of 0.05. For the cohort, immune exposure information was limited to CMV serostatus. Some IMGT-functional V segments, including TRBV6-2 and TRBV6-3, could not be told apart with the 87-base-pair reads, so those segments were excluded. Most TCR sequences were seen in very few donors, while some public TCRs were found in many individuals. In a later analysis, the rate of TCR association differed among HLA loci, with DRB1 alleles having the most associated TCRs and HLA-C alleles having the fewest. Because counts were too low, seventeen rarely observed V segments, including chromosome 9 orphons, were excluded from the earlier analysis of some 590 of the donors. The authors suggested that the approach could potentially be generalized to other disease states and immunological phenotypes. Most CMV-associated TCR beta chains appeared to be HLA-restricted in a later analysis, and the HLA associations seemed to be driven largely by CMV exposure. A further reported finding was that TCR beta sequences accurately predicted the HLA-A and HLA-B alleles for most subjects in the first cohort.

The cohort consisted of 600 or so healthy bone marrow donors. At the time of sampling, every cohort member was nominally healthy, though immune exposures that went unrecorded were likely present. The donor was CMV seropositive and was included in the group of 250 to 350 seropositive cohort members. A peripheral blood sample was provided by each donor, and peripheral blood mononuclear cells were used for TCR beta sequencing. The Qiagen DNeasy Blood Extraction Kit was used to extract genomic DNA from the blood cell samples. The library was obtained by the immunoSEQ multiplex PCR assay. The multiplex PCR relied on a mix of 60 forward primers for TCR Vbeta segments and 13 reverse primers for TCR Jbeta segments. A multiplex PCR assay on genomic DNA amplified the CDR3 region of rearranged TCR beta genes. On the Illumina HiSeq System, the amplified TCR beta libraries were sequenced as 87-base-pair reads. The study's processing was this. In a later analysis, roughly 80 million unique TCR beta chains were counted across the 650 to 700 repertoires, and about 10 million of these chains were shared by at least two donors. Raw reads were error-corrected and collapsed into unique sequences with a nearest-neighbor algorithm that merged closely related sequences to remove PCR and sequencing errors. To assign V, D and J gene segments, CDR3 sequences were aligned to IMGT reference sequences. For a sequence to be retained, at least a six-nucleotide match to both a V gene segment and a J gene segment was required. Rearrangements were called productive when the CDR3 lacked stop codons and stayed in frame with V and J; all others were non-productive. Following IMGT convention, CDR3 was defined as the stretch from the second conserved V-encoded cysteine to the conserved J-encoded phenylalanine. In an earlier analysis of some 550 of the donors, sequences lacking an unambiguous match to a single V gene segment were excluded. An earlier analysis of some 500 of the donors classified V segments as functional when productive rearrangements were above 56.7% and as segregating when the standard deviation between donors was above 5%. To diagnose cytomegalovirus status from the catalog of TCR beta chain sequences, a statistical classification framework was built. V and J gene assignment, in a later analysis, came from comparing TCR nucleotide sequences with IMGT/GENE-DB human TR gene sequences. In a later analysis, CDR3 sequences and most-parsimonious VDJ recombination scenarios were assigned using the TCRdist pipeline. In a later analysis, each TCR beta chain was defined by its CDR3 amino acid sequence together with its V-gene family, and reads lacking a unique V-gene family were excluded. In a later analysis, nearly 600 highly shared, low-generation-probability nucleotide sequences were removed to address suspected cross-contamination and a sequencing artifact. In a later analysis, a clonal expansion index for each public chain was calculated from normalized within-repertoire ranks of inferred template counts. In a later analysis, generation probabilities were computed using a VDJ recombination model fitted to out-of-frame rearrangements, and the results were checked against IGoR. A later analysis scored TCR-TCR, TCR-HLA and TCR-CMV co-occurrence with hypergeometric tests, applying a repertoire-size bias correction to TCR pairs. In a later analysis, false discovery rates were estimated by permuting HLA or CMV assignments 20 times. In a later analysis, co-occurring TCRs were grouped using DBSCAN, with TCRdist sequence similarity added in when clustering inside HLA-allele-positive subsets. Co-occurrence clustering excluded repertoires with fewer than 30,000 or more than 120,000 public chains, plus five with anomalous nucleotide sharing. Here the immuneACCESS table is served through TCRdb, limited to in-frame sequences with V and J called. Missing clones are a known gap in these copies; in checked studies unresolved V genes cover under half, and the rest lacks a known reason. The V and J calls and clone size come from that table; D and trimming were worked out from the DNA. Across this sample there are tens of thousands of clones, with roughly a tenth seen only once. Of the sample, almost 25% is held by the ten largest clones.

About this clone itself: Its antigen is unknown. No much larger clonotype is one base removed from it; base qualities were not supplied.

The CDR3 sequence holds 13 residues, the cysteine and phenylalanine included. CDR3 DNA is the only sequence kept; it has 39 bases, read in frame from the first base. Recombination joined TRBV21-1 with TRBJ1-4; TRBD1 is the table's D call and was not checked against the DNA. TRBV21-1 is classified as a pseudogene. The receptor was derived from a man aged 55-75 years in good health and CMV-seropositive. The sequenced material came from PBMCs. The DNA sequence is as follows: TGTGCCAGGGAGGACAGGGTGAATGAAAAACTGTTTTTT. This codes for CAREDRVNEKLFF.